Listed below are T cell receptor beta chains from one sample, sequenced in a study of T cells after yellow fever vaccination. TCRdb independently ran MiXCR on the 5' RACE reads; one entry per CDR3 protein. Seen here are about 350,000 distinct CDR3 sequences, approximately 8% observed once, and the top ten hold approximately 15%. The sequences come from PBMCs, collected 35 to 50 days after the first yellow fever vaccination. The receptors originated from a man in his late teens or twenties who received the YFV17D yellow fever vaccine. Both conserved end residues are part of each CDR3. The D gene is left open where the match is weak. Clone size is stated in some rows and not others, as once, few, many or a class when expanded.

len	abundance	j_gene	v_gene	d_gene	CDR3aa	CDR3nt
17	-	TRBJ2-2	TRBV15	-	CATSRDSNRGNTGELFF	TGTGCCACCAGCAGAGATTCAAATAGGGGGAACACCGGGGAGCTGTTTTTT
13	-	TRBJ1-5	TRBV20-1	-	CSARWVSNQPQHF	TGCAGTGCTAGATGGGTGAGCAATCAGCCCCAGCATTTT
17	few	TRBJ1-3	TRBV9	-	CASSVEAGISSGNTIYF	TGTGCCAGCAGCGTCGAGGCGGGGATAAGTTCAGGAAACACCATATATTTT
17	-	TRBJ2-3	TRBV11-2	-	CASSPRPTAGSTDTQYF	TGTGCCAGCAGCCCCCGTCCTACCGCTGGAAGCACAGATACGCAGTATTTT
16	many	TRBJ1-6	TRBV2	TRBD1	CASRDRASSYNSPLHF	TGTGCCAGCAGGGACAGGGCCAGCTCCTATAATTCACCCCTCCACTTT
13	-	TRBJ1-1	TRBV20-1	-	CSARQGGDTEAFF	TGCAGTGCTAGACAGGGTGGGGACACTGAAGCTTTCTTT
15	-	TRBJ1-5	TRBV6-2/TRBV6-3	-	CASENGGRVDQPQHF	TGTGCCAGCGAAAACGGAGGCAGGGTGGATCAGCCCCAGCATTTT
14	-	TRBJ2-4	TRBV20-1	TRBD1	CSARDWTGLNIQYF	TGCAGTGCTAGAGATTGGACAGGGTTAAACATTCAGTACTTC
13	few	TRBJ2-7	TRBV12-3/TRBV12-4	TRBD2	CASRWAGLEEQYF	TGTGCCAGCAGGTGGGCAGGACTAGAAGAGCAGTACTTC
14	-	TRBJ2-7	TRBV11-2	-	CASRERSGSYEQYF	TGTGCCAGCAGGGAGCGGTCCGGCTCCTACGAGCAGTACTTC
14	-	TRBJ1-1	TRBV5-1	TRBD1	CASSPGQGTTEAFF	TGCGCCAGCAGCCCGGGACAGGGGACCACTGAAGCTTTCTTT
16	few	TRBJ2-5	TRBV27	TRBD2	CASRHRLAGDQETQYF	TGTGCCAGCAGGCATCGCCTAGCGGGGGACCAAGAGACCCAGTACTTC
13	-	TRBJ2-5	TRBV6-1	TRBD2	CASRTSGQETQYF	TGTGCCAGCAGGACTAGCGGTCAAGAGACCCAGTACTTC
13	-	TRBJ2-5	TRBV27	-	CASSLDLSKTQYF	TGTGCCAGCAGTTTGGATTTGTCCAAGACCCAGTACTTC
15	few	TRBJ1-2	TRBV18	TRBD1	CASLPEDRPNYGYTF	TGTGCCAGCCTCCCCGAGGACAGGCCAAACTATGGCTACACCTTC
10	few	TRBJ1-1	TRBV7-9	-	CASSLAGAFF	TGTGCCAGCAGCTTAGCCGGAGCTTTCTTT
16	-	TRBJ2-6	TRBV21-1	-	CASSKVDGLCANVLTF	TGTGCCAGCAGCAAAGTGGACGGCCTCTGCGCCAACGTCCTGACTTTC
12	-	TRBJ1-2	TRBV5-1	-	CASSLGSHGYTF	TGCGCCAGCAGCTTGGGAAGTCATGGCTACACCTTC
13	-	TRBJ2-5	TRBV7-9	-	CASTPDSQETQYF	TGTGCCAGTACTCCGGACAGCCAAGAGACCCAGTACTTC
15	-	TRBJ1-1	TRBV3-1	-	CASSQIYRVNTEAFF	TGTGCCAGCAGCCAGATTTATCGGGTGAACACTGAAGCTTTCTTT
14	-	TRBJ2-5	TRBV19	TRBD2	CASSSNGGGETQYF	TGTGCCAGTAGTTCTAACGGGGGGGGAGAGACCCAGTACTTC
16	many	TRBJ1-1	TRBV5-1	-	CASSANREVGNTEAFF	TGCGCCAGCAGCGCAAACCGCGAGGTTGGGAACACTGAAGCTTTCTTT
16	few	TRBJ1-4	TRBV7-8	-	CASRHNPRAAWEKLFF	TGTGCCAGCAGACATAACCCCAGGGCAGCTTGGGAAAAACTGTTTTTT
18	-	TRBJ2-3	TRBV7-3	-	CASSLTGRLGSPTDTQYF	TGTGCCAGCAGCTTAACGGGCAGATTAGGGAGCCCCACAGATACGCAGTATTTT
15	few	TRBJ2-3	TRBV5-4	-	CASSLEQHSTDTQYF	TGTGCCAGCAGCTTGGAGCAGCATAGCACAGATACGCAGTATTTT
14	-	TRBJ2-5	TRBV2	-	CASTGVGGQETQYF	TGTGCCAGCACGGGGGTCGGCGGACAAGAGACCCAGTACTTC
13	many	TRBJ2-1	TRBV7-7	-	CASSSGVSDEQFF	TGTGCCAGCAGCTCCGGAGTTTCTGATGAGCAGTTCTTC
14	-	TRBJ1-1	TRBV4-3	-	CASSPRITNTEAFF	TGCGCCAGCAGCCCGCGGATAACGAACACTGAAGCTTTCTTT
13	many	TRBJ2-5	TRBV29-1	TRBD2	CSERQRGKETQYF	TGCAGCGAGCGGCAGCGGGGGAAAGAGACCCAGTACTTC
14	few	TRBJ1-1	TRBV6-5	-	CASSFQASDTEAFF	TGTGCCAGCAGTTTCCAGGCTAGCGACACTGAAGCTTTCTTT
12	few	TRBJ2-1	TRBV2	-	CASSEGEGRGFF	TGTGCCAGCAGTGAGGGAGAGGGGCGAGGGTTCTTC
14	few	TRBJ2-3	TRBV7-3	-	CASSLSPSTDTQYF	TGTGCCAGCAGCTTAAGTCCCTCCACGGATACGCAGTATTTT
15	-	TRBJ1-2	TRBV6-1	-	CASSNYREGHYGYTF	TGTGCCAGCAGTAATTACAGGGAGGGGCACTATGGCTACACCTTC
14	-	TRBJ2-1	TRBV6-2/TRBV6-3	-	CASRYIDRYNEQFF	TGTGCCAGCAGATATATAGACAGATACAATGAGCAGTTCTTC
18	-	TRBJ2-1	TRBV27	TRBD2	CASSRETSGGSVYNEQFF	TGTGCCAGCAGCCGAGAGACTAGCGGGGGGTCGGTTTACAATGAGCAGTTCTTC
13	-	TRBJ2-7	TRBV5-1	-	CASSLVRADEQYF	TGCGCCAGCAGCTTGGTTAGGGCCGACGAGCAGTACTTC
14	few	TRBJ2-7	TRBV6-2/TRBV6-3	-	CASWLGVPTYEQYF	TGTGCCAGCTGGTTAGGGGTCCCGACCTACGAGCAGTACTTC
14	many	TRBJ2-7	TRBV7-9	TRBD2	CASAVAGGSYEQYF	TGTGCCAGCGCGGTAGCGGGGGGCTCCTACGAGCAGTACTTC
14	few	TRBJ2-4	TRBV28	-	CASCQGVYKNIQYF	TGTGCCAGTTGCCAAGGGGTGTACAAAAACATTCAGTACTTC
15	-	TRBJ1-2	TRBV10-2	TRBD1	CASSSDRANLRGYTF	TGCGCCAGCAGTAGCGACAGGGCGAATCTAAGGGGCTACACCTTC
16	many	TRBJ2-6	TRBV4-3	-	CASSPGTLAGANVLTF	TGCGCCAGCAGCCCCGGGACACTAGCTGGGGCCAACGTCCTGACTTTC
14	many	TRBJ1-5	TRBV27	TRBD1	CASSSLGQAQPQHF	TGTGCCAGCAGTTCTCTGGGACAGGCCCAGCCCCAGCATTTT
14	-	TRBJ1-1	TRBV6-1	-	CASKPAGTNTEAFF	TGTGCCAGCAAGCCCGCAGGGACGAACACTGAAGCTTTCTTT
16	-	TRBJ2-3	TRBV4-1	-	CASSQARQAGADTQYF	TGCGCCAGCAGCCAAGCCCGACAGGCGGGCGCAGATACGCAGTATTTT
16	-	TRBJ2-1	TRBV7-3	TRBD1	CASSPDRDSLFHEQFF	TGTGCCAGCAGCCCGGACCGGGACAGCCTATTCCATGAGCAGTTCTTC
15	-	TRBJ2-3	TRBV6-1	TRBD2	CASRPVRGGRDTQYF	TGTGCCAGCAGACCAGTGCGGGGGGGCCGTGATACGCAGTATTTT